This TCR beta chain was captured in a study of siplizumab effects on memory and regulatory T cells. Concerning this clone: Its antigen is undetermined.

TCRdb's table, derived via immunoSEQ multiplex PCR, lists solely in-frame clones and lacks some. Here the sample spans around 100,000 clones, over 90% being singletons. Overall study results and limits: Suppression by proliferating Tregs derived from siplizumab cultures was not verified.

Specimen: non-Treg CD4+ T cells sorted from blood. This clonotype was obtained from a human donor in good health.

The chain's CDR3 is CASSLGARSTDTQYF. The CDR3 DNA sequence: TGCGCCAGCAGCTTGGGGGCTAGGAGCACAGATACGCAGTATTTT. The chain recombines TRBV5-1 with TRBJ2-3; no definite D call. The CDR3 is made up of 15 amino acids. CDR1 and CDR2 from the germline V gene are SGHRS and YFSETQ. With 0 bases removed from V and 0 bases from J, the gap between germline ends came to 8 bases.